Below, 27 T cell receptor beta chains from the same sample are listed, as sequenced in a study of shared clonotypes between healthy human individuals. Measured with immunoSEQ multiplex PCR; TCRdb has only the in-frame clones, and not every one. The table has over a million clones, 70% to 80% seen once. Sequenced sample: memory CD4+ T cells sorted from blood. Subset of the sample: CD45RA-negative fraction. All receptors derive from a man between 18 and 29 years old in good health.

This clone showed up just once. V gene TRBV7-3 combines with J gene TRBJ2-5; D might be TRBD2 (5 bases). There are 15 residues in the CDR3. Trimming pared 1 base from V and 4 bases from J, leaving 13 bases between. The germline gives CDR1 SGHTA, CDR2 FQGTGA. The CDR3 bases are TGTGCCAGCAGCTTAAATCCGGGGATGGGAGAGACCCAGTACTTC. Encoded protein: CASSLNPGMGETQYF.

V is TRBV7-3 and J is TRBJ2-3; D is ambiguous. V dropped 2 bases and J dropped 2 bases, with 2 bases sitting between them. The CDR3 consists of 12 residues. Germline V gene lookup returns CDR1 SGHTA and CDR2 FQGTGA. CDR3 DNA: TGTGCCAGCAGCTTATTCACAGATACGCAGTATTTT. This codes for CASSLFTDTQYF.

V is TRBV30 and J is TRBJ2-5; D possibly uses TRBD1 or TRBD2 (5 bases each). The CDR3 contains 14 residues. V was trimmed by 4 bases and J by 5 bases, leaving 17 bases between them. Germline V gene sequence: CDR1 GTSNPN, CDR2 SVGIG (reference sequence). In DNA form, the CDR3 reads TGTGCCTGGACCGAGGGGACCCCGACCGAGACCCAGTACTTC. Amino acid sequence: CAWTEGTPTETQYF.

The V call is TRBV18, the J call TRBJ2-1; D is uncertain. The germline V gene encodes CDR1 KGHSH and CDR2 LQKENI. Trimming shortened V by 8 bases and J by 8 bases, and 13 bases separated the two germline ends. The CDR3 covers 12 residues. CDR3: CASNSLGYEQFF. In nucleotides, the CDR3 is TGTGCCAGCAACAGTCTCGGGTATGAGCAGTTCTTC.

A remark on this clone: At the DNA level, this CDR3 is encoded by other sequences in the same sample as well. CDR3 in DNA: TGTGCCAGCAGTGAAAAGAATTCACCCCTCCACTTT. Translating it yields CASSEKNSPLHF. The rearrangement links TRBV6-1 to TRBJ1-6, with D unclear. V gave up 2 bases and J gave up 7 bases, with 3 bases separating them. The length of the CDR3 is 12 residues. The germline V gene has CDR1 MNHNS and CDR2 SASEGT.

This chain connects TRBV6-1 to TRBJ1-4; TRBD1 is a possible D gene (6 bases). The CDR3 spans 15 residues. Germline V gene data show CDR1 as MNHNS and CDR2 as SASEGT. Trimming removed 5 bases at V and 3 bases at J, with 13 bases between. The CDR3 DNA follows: TGTGCCAGCAGTCTCACAGGGACTCCTAATGAAAAACTGTTTTTT. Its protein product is CASSLTGTPNEKLFF.

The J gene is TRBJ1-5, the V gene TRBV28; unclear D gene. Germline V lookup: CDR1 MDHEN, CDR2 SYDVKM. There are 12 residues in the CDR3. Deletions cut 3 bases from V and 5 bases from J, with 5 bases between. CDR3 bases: TGTGCCAGCAGTTTCCAGTATCAGCCCCAGCATTTT. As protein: CASSFQYQPQHF.

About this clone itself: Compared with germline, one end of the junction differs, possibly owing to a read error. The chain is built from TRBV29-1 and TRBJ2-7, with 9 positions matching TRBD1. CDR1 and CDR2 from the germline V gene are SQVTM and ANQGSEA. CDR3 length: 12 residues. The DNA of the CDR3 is TGCAGCGCCGGACAGGGGCCCTACGAGCAGCACTTC. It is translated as CSAGQGPYEQHF.

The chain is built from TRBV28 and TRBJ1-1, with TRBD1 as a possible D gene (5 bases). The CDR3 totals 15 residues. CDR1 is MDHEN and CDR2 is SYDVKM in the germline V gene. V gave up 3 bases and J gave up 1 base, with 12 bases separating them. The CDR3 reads CASSFSGAGNTEAFF. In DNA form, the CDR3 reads TGTGCCAGCAGTTTCTCTGGGGCCGGGAACACTGAAGCTTTCTTT.

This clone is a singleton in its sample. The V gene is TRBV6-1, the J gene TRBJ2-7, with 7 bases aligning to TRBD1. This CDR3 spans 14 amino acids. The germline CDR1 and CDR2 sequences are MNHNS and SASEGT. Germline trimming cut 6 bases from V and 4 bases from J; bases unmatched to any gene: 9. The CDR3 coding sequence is TGTGCCAGCAGGGCACAGACAGGGCTTTACGAGCAGTACTTC. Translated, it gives CASRAQTGLYEQYF.

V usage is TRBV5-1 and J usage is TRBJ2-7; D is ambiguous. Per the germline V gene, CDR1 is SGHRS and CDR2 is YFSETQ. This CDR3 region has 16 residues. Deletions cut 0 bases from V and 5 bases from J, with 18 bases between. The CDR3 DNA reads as TGCGCCAGCAGCTTGGGTCTATACACCGGCGCCCACGAGCAGTACTTC. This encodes CASSLGLYTGAHEQYF.

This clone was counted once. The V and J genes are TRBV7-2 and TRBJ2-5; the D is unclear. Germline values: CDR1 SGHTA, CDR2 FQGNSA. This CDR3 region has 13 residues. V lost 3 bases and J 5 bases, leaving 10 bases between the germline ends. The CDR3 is CASSFVYRETQYF. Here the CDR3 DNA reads TGTGCCAGCAGCTTCGTGTATCGGGAGACCCAGTACTTC.

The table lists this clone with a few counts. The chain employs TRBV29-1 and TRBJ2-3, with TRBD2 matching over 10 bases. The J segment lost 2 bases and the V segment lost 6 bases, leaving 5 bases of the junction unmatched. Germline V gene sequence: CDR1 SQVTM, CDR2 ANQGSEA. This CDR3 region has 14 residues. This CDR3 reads CSVKREGHTDTQYF. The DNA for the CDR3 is TGCAGCGTGAAGCGGGAGGGCCACACAGATACGCAGTATTTT.

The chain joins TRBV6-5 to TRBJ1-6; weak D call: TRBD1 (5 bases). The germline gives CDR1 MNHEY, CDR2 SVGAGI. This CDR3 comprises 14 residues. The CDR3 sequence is CVTKRRDFNSPLHF. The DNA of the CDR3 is TGTGTGACAAAAAGACGGGACTTTAATTCACCCCTCCACTTT.

The chain's CDR3 is CASSEGWGQWGEAFF. DNA of the CDR3: TGTGCCAGCAGTGAAGGGTGGGGGCAATGGGGTGAAGCTTTCTTT. The chain uses TRBV2 and TRBJ1-1, with a tentative D call TRBD1 (6 bases). Trimming took off 1 base at V and 7 bases at J, with 16 bases between the two ends. There are 15 residues in the CDR3. Germline values: CDR1 SNHLY, CDR2 FYNNEI.

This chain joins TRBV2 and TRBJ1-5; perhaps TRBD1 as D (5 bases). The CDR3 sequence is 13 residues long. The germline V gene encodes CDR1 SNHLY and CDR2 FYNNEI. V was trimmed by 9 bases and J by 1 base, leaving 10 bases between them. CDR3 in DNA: TGTGCCAGTTTGCGGGACAGCAATCAGCCCCAGCATTTT. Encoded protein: CASLRDSNQPQHF.

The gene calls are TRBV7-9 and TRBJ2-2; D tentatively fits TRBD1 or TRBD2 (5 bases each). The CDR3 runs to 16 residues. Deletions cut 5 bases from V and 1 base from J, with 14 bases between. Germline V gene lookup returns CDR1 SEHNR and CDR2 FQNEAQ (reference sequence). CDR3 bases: TGTGCCAGCAGCCCTTTTGGGACGGGGAACACCGGGGAGCTGTTTTTT. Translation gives CASSPFGTGNTGELFF.

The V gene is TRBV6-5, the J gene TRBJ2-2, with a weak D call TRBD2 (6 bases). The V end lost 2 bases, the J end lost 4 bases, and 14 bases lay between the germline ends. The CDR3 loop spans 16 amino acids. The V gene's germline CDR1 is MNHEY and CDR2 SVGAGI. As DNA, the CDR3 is TGTGCCAGCAGTTACGCGGGGAGACGTGGCACCGGGGAGCTGTTTTTT. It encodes CASSYAGRRGTGELFF.

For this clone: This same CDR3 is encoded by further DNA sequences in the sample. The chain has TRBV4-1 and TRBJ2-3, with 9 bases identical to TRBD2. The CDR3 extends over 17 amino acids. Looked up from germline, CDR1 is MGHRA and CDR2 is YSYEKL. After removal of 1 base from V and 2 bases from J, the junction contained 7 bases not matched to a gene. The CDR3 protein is CASSQGAGGPSTDTQYF. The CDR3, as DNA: TGCGCCAGCAGCCAAGGGGCGGGAGGGCCCTCCACAGATACGCAGTATTTT.

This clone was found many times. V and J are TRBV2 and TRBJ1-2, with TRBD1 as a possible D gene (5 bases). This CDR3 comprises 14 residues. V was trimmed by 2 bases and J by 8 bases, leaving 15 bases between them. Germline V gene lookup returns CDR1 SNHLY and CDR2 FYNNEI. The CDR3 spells CASSEMAGNRGYTF. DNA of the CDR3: TGTGCCAGCAGTGAAATGGCAGGGAATAGGGGCTACACCTTC.

CDR3 coding DNA: TGTGCCAGCAGCCCGCAGACAGGGGGCTTCAATGAGCAGTTCTTC. Protein product: CASSPQTGGFNEQFF. The chain joins TRBV7-3 to TRBJ2-1; TRBD1 agrees at 10 bases. The germline V gene has CDR1 SGHTA and CDR2 FQGTGA. The length of the CDR3 is 15 residues. Unmatched junction bases numbered 7, after V lost 5 bases and J lost 6 bases.

CDR3 in amino acids: CASSLPPGTSGRATDTQYF. CDR3 bases: TGCGCCAGCAGCCTCCCCCCCGGGACTAGCGGGAGGGCCACAGATACGCAGTATTTT. V gene TRBV4-1 combines with J gene TRBJ2-3, with TRBD2 identical over 16 bases. The CDR3 consists of 19 residues. J was trimmed by 2 bases and V by 4 bases; bases with no gene match: 9. Per the germline V gene, CDR1 is MGHRA and CDR2 is YSYEKL.

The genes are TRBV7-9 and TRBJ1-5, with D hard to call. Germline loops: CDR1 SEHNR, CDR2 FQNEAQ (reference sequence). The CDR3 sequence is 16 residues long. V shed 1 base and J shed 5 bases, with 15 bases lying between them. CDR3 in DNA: TGTGCCAGCAGCTTAGATGTACCGGAAAGATATCAGCCCCAGCATTTT. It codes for CASSLDVPERYQPQHF.

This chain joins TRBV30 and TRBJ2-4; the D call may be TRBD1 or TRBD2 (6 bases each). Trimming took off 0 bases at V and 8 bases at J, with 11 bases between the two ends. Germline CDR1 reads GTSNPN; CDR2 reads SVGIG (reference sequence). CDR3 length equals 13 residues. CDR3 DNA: TGTGCCTGGAGTGTACGGGGGCTTGACATTCAGTACTTC. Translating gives CAWSVRGLDIQYF.

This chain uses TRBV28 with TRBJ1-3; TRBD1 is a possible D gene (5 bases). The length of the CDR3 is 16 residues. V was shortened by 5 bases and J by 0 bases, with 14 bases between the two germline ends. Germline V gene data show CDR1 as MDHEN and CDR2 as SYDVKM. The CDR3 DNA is TGTGCCAGCAGTCCCGGGGGAGGCTACTCTGGAAACACCATATATTTT. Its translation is CASSPGGGYSGNTIYF.

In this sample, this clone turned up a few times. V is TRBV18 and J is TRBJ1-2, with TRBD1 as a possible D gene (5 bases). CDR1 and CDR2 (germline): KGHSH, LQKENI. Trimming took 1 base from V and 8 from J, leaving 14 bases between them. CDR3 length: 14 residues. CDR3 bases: TGTGCCAGCTCACCACTCGGGACCAGGGACGGCTACACCTTC. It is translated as CASSPLGTRDGYTF.

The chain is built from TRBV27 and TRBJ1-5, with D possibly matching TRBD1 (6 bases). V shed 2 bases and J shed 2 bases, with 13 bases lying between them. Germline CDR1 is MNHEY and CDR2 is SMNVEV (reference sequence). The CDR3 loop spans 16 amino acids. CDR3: CASSLVGGPGNQPQHF. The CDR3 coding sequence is TGTGCCAGCAGTTTAGTCGGGGGGCCGGGCAATCAGCCCCAGCATTTT.